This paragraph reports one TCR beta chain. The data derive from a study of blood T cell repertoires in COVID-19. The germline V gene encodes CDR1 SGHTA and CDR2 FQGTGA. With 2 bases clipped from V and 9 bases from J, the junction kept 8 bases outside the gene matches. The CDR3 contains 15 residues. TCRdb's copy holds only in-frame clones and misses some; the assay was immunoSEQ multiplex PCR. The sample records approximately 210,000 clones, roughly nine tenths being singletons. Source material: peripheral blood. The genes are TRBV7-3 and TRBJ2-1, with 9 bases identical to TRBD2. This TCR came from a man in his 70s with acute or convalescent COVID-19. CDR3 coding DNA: TGTGCCAGCAGCTTAGGCGGGAGGGCCTCTAGTGAGCAGTTCTTC. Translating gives CASSLGGRASSEQFF.